Listed here are 28 T cell receptor beta chains from one sample, sequenced in a study of T cells in Graves' hyperthyroidism and ophthalmopathy. TCR beta CDR3 regions were amplified from RNA. TCR CDR3 regions were first amplified by RT-PCR with HTBI primers. A single record per CDR3 protein comes from TCRdb applying MiXCR to the multiplex PCR reads. The table has roughly 720,000 distinct CDR3 sequences, approximately 15% seen once. Sequencing was done on a sample of blood. Receptors originate from a man aged 45 to 65 with Graves' hyperthyroidism.

This clonotype was detected many times. V gene TRBV27 combines with J gene TRBJ1-5; 7 bases are shared with TRBD1. The CDR3 is made up of 13 amino acids. V trimming: 6 bases; J trimming: 7 bases; junction bases outside the gene matches: 6. In germline, CDR1 is MNHEY, CDR2 SMNVEV (reference sequence). This CDR3 reads CASSFTGDQPQHF. CDR3 coding DNA: TGTGCCAGCAGCTTCACAGGGGACCAGCCCCAGCATTTT.

The CDR3 bases are TGTGCCAGCAGGGGGACAGGGGGTGCGGGTCAGCCCCAGCATTTT. It specifies CASRGTGGAGQPQHF. The chain carries TRBV12-3 or TRBV12-4 and TRBJ1-5; 11 nucleotides line up with TRBD1. The CDR3 spans 15 residues. V shed 6 bases, J shed 6 bases, and the junction held 7 bases outside the gene matches.

Notes on this clonotype: This sequence may be a read error, since a much larger clone differs from it by one base. The rearrangement joins TRBV2 to TRBJ1-5; no firm D call. This CDR3 is built from 13 residues. Germline loops: CDR1 SNHLY, CDR2 FYNNEI. The CDR3 region is CASSERFNQPEHF. CDR3 in DNA: TGTGCCAGCAGTGAAAGGTTCAATCAGCCCGAGCATTTT.

Concerning this clonotype: A much larger clone sits a single nucleotide away, making a read error possible. The CDR3 spells CASSEAVTVAHSYEQYF. The DNA for the CDR3 is TGTGCCAGCAGTGAGGCCGTGACAGTGGCTCACTCCTACGAGCAGTACTTC. The gene calls are TRBV2 and TRBJ2-7, with a weak D call TRBD1 (5 bases). Germline lookup yields CDR1 SNHLY and CDR2 FYNNEI. The length of the CDR3 is 17 residues. V lost 3 bases to trimming and J lost 0 bases, with 18 bases between them.

The chain carries TRBV20-1 and TRBJ2-7, with 7 bases aligning to TRBD1. The length of the CDR3 is 13 residues. With 6 bases clipped from V and 3 bases from J, the junction kept 8 bases outside the gene matches. Germline loops: CDR1 DFQATT, CDR2 SNEGSKA (reference sequence). Here the CDR3 reads CSAMGQSHYEQYF. In DNA form, the CDR3 reads TGCAGTGCGATGGGACAGTCCCACTACGAGCAGTACTTC.

This clonotype was detected a few times. The chain recombines TRBV5-1 with TRBJ2-5; 8 bases align to TRBD1. Germline V gene lookup returns CDR1 SGHRS and CDR2 YFSETQ. This CDR3 has 13 residues. Trimming took 3 bases from V and 5 from J; bases not matched to a gene: 3. CDR3 DNA: TGCGCCAGCAGCTGGACAGGGAAGGAGACCCAGTACTTC. Translation gives CASSWTGKETQYF.

This clonotype was counted between two and nine times. The V call is TRBV7-2, the J call TRBJ1-2; unclear D gene. The germline V and J ends were trimmed by 0 bases and 8 bases, with 10 bases remaining between them. The length of the CDR3 is 13 residues. CDR1 and CDR2 (germline): SGHTA, FQGNSA. The CDR3 loop is CASSLARLRGYTF. CDR3 sequence (DNA): TGTGCCAGCAGCTTAGCCAGGCTTCGAGGCTACACCTTC. Filled out from reference TRBV7-2 and TRBJ1-2, the complete variable domain reads GAGVSQSPSNKVTEKGKDVELRCDPISGHTALYWYRQSLGQGLEFLIYFQGNSAPDKSGLPSDRFSAERTGGSVSTLTIQRTQQEDSAVYLCASSLARLRGYTFGSGTRLTVV.

The rearrangement uses TRBV20-1 and TRBJ2-3; D is undetermined. Germline lookup yields CDR1 DFQATT and CDR2 SNEGSKA (reference sequence). The CDR3 covers 15 residues. V dropped 0 bases and J dropped 4 bases, with 14 bases sitting between them. The CDR3 coding sequence is TGCAGTGCTAGAGACACAGTCCCACCGTCAGATACGCAGTATTTT. This translates into CSARDTVPPSDTQYF.

In this sample, this clonotype turned up many times. The genes are TRBV28 and TRBJ2-3; 10 nucleotides align to TRBD1. Looked up from germline, CDR1 is MDHEN and CDR2 is SYDVKM. V dropped 6 bases and J dropped 4; count of bases not matched to a gene: 10. The CDR3 totals 16 residues. Here the CDR3 DNA reads TGTGCCAGCAGCTCCCCGGGACAGGGGAAGGCAGATACGCAGTATTTT. It is translated as CASSSPGQGKADTQYF. The full variable domain, in which reference TRBV28 and TRBJ2-3 provide the parts outside the CDR3, is DVKVTQSSRYLVKRTGEKVFLECVQDMDHENMFWYRQDPGLGLRLIYFSYDVKMKEKGDIPEGYSVSREKKERFSLILESASTNQTSMYLCASSSPGQGKADTQYFGPGTRLTVL.

In this sample, this clonotype turned up many times. The chain is built from TRBV19 and TRBJ2-2; 9 nucleotides match TRBD2. Germline V gene sequence: CDR1 LNHDA, CDR2 SQIVND (reference sequence). The CDR3 consists of 16 residues. Trimming removed 6 bases from V and 1 base from J; junction bases left unmatched: 6. The chain's CDR3 is CASRASGAQNTGELFF. Here the CDR3 DNA reads TGTGCCAGTAGGGCTAGCGGGGCGCAGAACACCGGGGAGCTGTTTTTT.

The chain employs TRBV28 and TRBJ1-1; D is perhaps TRBD1 (5 bases). This CDR3 has 11 amino acids. Germline loops: CDR1 MDHEN, CDR2 SYDVKM. V was trimmed by 7 bases and J by 11 bases, leaving 14 bases between them. The CDR3, as DNA: TGTGCCAGCAATTCCGCCCGGGGGGCTTTCTTT. This codes for CASNSARGAFF.

This clonotype was seen only a few times. One junction end disagrees with the germline gene, perhaps due to a read error. This chain connects TRBV5-1 to TRBJ2-1, with 11 bases identical to TRBD2. Per the germline V gene, CDR1 is SGHRS and CDR2 is YFSETQ. CDR3 length: 15 residues. The CDR3 protein is CASRSVAGGDNGQFF. In DNA, the CDR3 is TGCGCCAGCAGGTCCGTAGCGGGAGGGGACAATGGGCAGTTCTTC. Full variable domain (outside the CDR3, taken from reference TRBV5-1 and TRBJ2-1): KAGVTQTPRYLIKTRGQQVTLSCSPISGHRSVSWYQQTPGQGLQFLFEYFSETQRNKGNFPGRFSGRQFSNSRSEMNVSTLELGDSALYLCASRSVAGGDNGQFFGPGTRLTVL.

V usage is TRBV5-1 and J usage is TRBJ2-3; 9 bases line up with TRBD1. The CDR3 runs to 15 residues. V lost 4 bases to trimming and J lost 6 bases; unmatched junction nucleotides: 9. Germline CDR1 SGHRS, CDR2 YFSETQ. In DNA form, the CDR3 reads TGCGCCAGCAGCCCCGGGACAGGGTCTGTTGATACGCAGTATTTT. Residues: CASSPGTGSVDTQYF. The full variable domain, completed using reference TRBV5-1 and TRBJ2-3, is KAGVTQTPRYLIKTRGQQVTLSCSPISGHRSVSWYQQTPGQGLQFLFEYFSETQRNKGNFPGRFSGRQFSNSRSEMNVSTLELGDSALYLCASSPGTGSVDTQYFGPGTRLTVL.

This clonotype has a handful of counts. The genes are TRBV18 and TRBJ1-3; 7 bases fit TRBD1. With 6 bases clipped from V and 0 bases from J, the junction kept 14 bases outside the gene matches. Germline CDR1 KGHSH, CDR2 LQKENI. The CDR3 covers 18 residues. CDR3: CASSSTGPTGSSGNTIYF. As DNA, the CDR3 is TGTGCCAGCTCCTCCACCGGTCCGACAGGGAGCTCTGGAAACACCATATATTTT.

This clonotype was detected a few times. This sequence joins TRBV6-2 or TRBV6-3 and TRBJ1-5; no firm D call. The CDR3 sequence is 14 residues long. V lost 2 bases to trimming and J lost 0 bases, with 5 bases between them. CDR1 is MNHEY and CDR2 is SVGEGT in the germline V gene. CDR3 bases: TGTGCCAGCAGTTACCTGTATAGCAATCAGCCCCAGCATTTT. It codes for CASSYLYSNQPQHF.

This clonotype was counted between two and nine times. The V and J genes are TRBV19 and TRBJ1-2, with 9 bases identical to TRBD1. CDR3 length: 14 residues. CDR1 LNHDA and CDR2 SQIVND come from the germline V gene (reference sequence). J lost 7 bases, V lost 7 bases, and 10 bases had no gene match. CDR3 loop: CASNPGQGNGGYTF. The CDR3 DNA sequence: TGTGCCAGTAATCCGGGACAGGGAAACGGTGGCTACACCTTC.

This clonotype showed up many times. The rearrangement joins TRBV6-9 to TRBJ2-7; 7 bases agree with TRBD1. The germline CDR1 and CDR2 sequences are MNHGY and SVAAGI. The CDR3 is 16 amino acids. The J segment lost 1 base and the V segment lost 4 bases, leaving 10 bases of the junction unmatched. The DNA for the CDR3 is TGTGCCAGCAGTTTGACCGGGACAGCCATTTCCTACGAGCAGTACTTC. It encodes CASSLTGTAISYEQYF.

This chain links TRBV15 with TRBJ1-4, with 8 bases lining up with TRBD1. The CDR3 has 15 residues. J gave up 6 bases and V 4 bases, and 7 bases lay outside the gene matches. The V gene's germline CDR1 is LNHNV and CDR2 YYDKDF (reference sequence). The CDR3 nucleotides read TGTGCCACCAGCAATCTTCAGGGGGCAGATGAAAAACTGTTTTTT. This gives the protein CATSNLQGADEKLFF. The variable domain in full, with the rest retrieved from reference TRBV15 and TRBJ1-4, is DAMVIQNPRYQVTQFGKPVTLSCSQTLNHNVMYWYQQKSSQAPKLLFHYYDKDFNNEADTPDNFQSRRPNTSFCFLDIRSPGLGDTAMYLCATSNLQGADEKLFFGSGTQLSVL.

The V and J genes are TRBV6-1 and TRBJ1-2; 7 bases align to TRBD1. V was pared by 6 bases and J by 8 bases, with 9 bases of the junction left unmatched. Germline V gene sequence: CDR1 MNHNS, CDR2 SASEGT. This CDR3 has 13 amino acids. The CDR3 coding sequence is TGTGCCAGCAGCCATACAGGGGTACGGGGCTACACCTTC. Its protein product is CASSHTGVRGYTF.

Comments on this clonotype: A much more abundant neighbour one base away suggests this may be a read error. The genes are TRBV30 and TRBJ2-2; D is uncertain. The CDR3 is 12 amino acids. The germline gives CDR1 GTSNPN, CDR2 SVGIG (reference sequence). This chain's CDR3 is CAWSVWTEELFF. The CDR3 region has the DNA TGTGCCTGGAGTGTATGGACCGAGGAGCTGTTTTTT. Full variable domain (remainder filled in from reference TRBV30 and TRBJ2-2): SQTIHQWPATLVQPVGSPLSLECTVEGTSNPNLYWYRQAAGRGLQLLFYSVGIGQISSEVPQNLSASRPQDRQFILSSKKLLLSDSGFYLCAWSVWTEELFFGEGSRLTVL.

This clonotype came up a few times. The rearrangement links TRBV28 to TRBJ1-2; no reliable D call. The CDR3 has 14 amino acids. Trimming removed 3 bases from V and 1 base from J, with 9 bases in between. Germline assignment: CDR1 MDHEN and CDR2 SYDVKM. The DNA of the CDR3 is TGTGCCAGCAGTTTCTACTTAGATAACTATGGCTACACCTTC. It yields the protein CASSFYLDNYGYTF.

Many counts were recorded for this clonotype. The chain's CDR3 is CAISGTGNTEAFF. Here the CDR3 DNA reads TGTGCCATCAGCGGGACAGGGAACACTGAAGCTTTCTTT. The chain is built from TRBV10-3 and TRBJ1-1, with 8 bases that match TRBD1. CDR3 length: 13 residues. Germline V gene lookup returns CDR1 ENHRY and CDR2 SYGVKD. V lost 6 bases, J lost 1 base, and 1 base stayed unmatched.

This chain uses TRBV20-1 with TRBJ2-3; D unresolved. This CDR3 region has 14 residues. V lost 3 bases and J lost 5, with 15 bases in between. The germline CDR1 and CDR2 sequences are DFQATT and SNEGSKA (reference sequence). The CDR3, as DNA: TGCAGTGCTAGTGGTTCAGATTCCCTAGATACGCAGTATTTT. Its translation: CSASGSDSLDTQYF.

A remark on this clonotype: At one end, the junction sequence differs from germline, possibly due to a read error. The V and J genes are TRBV6-1 and TRBJ2-5, with 7 bases aligning to TRBD1. From germline, CDR1 is MNHNS and CDR2 SASEGT. The CDR3 consists of 13 residues. The CDR3 loop is CASLRTGEETQYF. The CDR3 DNA reads TGCGCCAGCCTTCGTACAGGGGAAGAGACCCAGTACTTC.

This clonotype was seen repeatedly, ten times or more. The chain carries TRBV28 and TRBJ2-7; unclear D gene. Trimming took 4 bases from V and 5 from J, leaving 9 bases between them. Germline CDR1 is MDHEN and CDR2 is SYDVKM. The CDR3 runs 12 residues. As DNA, the CDR3 is TGTGCCAGCAGTTACCTAGTCCACGAGCAGTACTTC. Protein: CASSYLVHEQYF. Looking up the rest from reference TRBV28 and TRBJ2-7 gives the full variable domain: DVKVTQSSRYLVKRTGEKVFLECVQDMDHENMFWYRQDPGLGLRLIYFSYDVKMKEKGDIPEGYSVSREKKERFSLILESASTNQTSMYLCASSYLVHEQYFGPGTRLTVT.

The gene calls are TRBV7-3 and TRBJ2-2, with D maybe TRBD2 (7 bases). CDR3 size: 16 residues. The germline V and J ends were trimmed by 3 bases and 0 bases, with 11 bases remaining between them. The germline V gene has CDR1 SGHTA and CDR2 FQGTGA. The chain's CDR3 is CASSFRGGSNTGELFF. CDR3 in DNA: TGTGCCAGCAGCTTTAGGGGGGGTTCGAACACCGGGGAGCTGTTTTTT.

This clonotype was counted many times. V and J are TRBV19 and TRBJ2-7; possible D gene TRBD2, 5 bases. The germline V gene has CDR1 LNHDA and CDR2 SQIVND (reference sequence). The CDR3 covers 12 residues. V was cut by 4 bases and J by 6 bases, with 10 bases left in between. The CDR3 here is CASSTTSAEQYF. CDR3 DNA sequence: TGTGCCAGTAGTACAACTAGTGCCGAGCAGTACTTC.

In this sample, this clonotype turned up many times. The rearrangement joins TRBV28 to TRBJ2-4; tentative D call: TRBD1 (6 bases). Per the germline V gene, CDR1 is MDHEN and CDR2 is SYDVKM. CDR3 length equals 16 residues. V was cut by 7 bases and J by 0 bases, with 16 bases left in between. CDR3 loop: CASTTTGWEAKNIQYF. The CDR3 DNA sequence: TGTGCCAGCACCACTACAGGGTGGGAAGCCAAAAACATTCAGTACTTC.